Given below is one T cell receptor beta chain in context. The antigen is undetermined. The germline gives CDR1 SGHAT, CDR2 FQNNGV. Trimming took 4 bases from V and 4 from J; bases not matched to a gene: 2. This CDR3 is built from 13 residues. TCRdb recomputed calls from the RT-PCR reads with MiXCR, one row per CDR3 protein. The sample lists some 550,000 distinct CDR3 sequences; roughly 23% were seen once. This sample is drawn from a study of response to subunit inactivated influenza vaccine. Study conclusions and caveats: Each seasonal influenza vaccination, the authors suggested, recruits few new T cells.

These data were likewise used in another study, on T cells expressing NK-cell markers. From that paper: As the method of synthesis, 5'RACE template switching with UMIs yielded TCR beta cDNA. HCMV serostatus: seven of eight sequenced donors positive, one negative.

Sequenced material: CD4+ T cells sorted from PBMCs, taken 11 to 12 days after vaccination. The sequence was collected from a man aged 50 to 60 who received an inactivated influenza vaccine. The chain carries TRBV11-2 and TRBJ2-5, with 8 bases that match TRBD1. The CDR3 spells CASSYDRGETQYF. In DNA, the CDR3 is TGTGCCAGCAGCTACGACAGGGGAGAGACCCAGTACTTC.